The 27 T cell receptor beta chains in this list originate from one sample, sequenced in a study of a mutant IDH1 vaccine in newly diagnosed glioma. Time point in this sample: week 35, safety follow-up. Doses consisted of 300 ug of mutant IDH1 20-mer peptide each, paired with topical imiquimod. For these TCRs, the target antigens are not known. Clones were sequenced by immunoSEQ multiplex PCR, and TCRdb holds only the in-frame ones, with some missing. The sample gives more than 25,000 clones, around 76% of which show up once; approximately 8% is in the top ten. The sample was PBMCs, taken from a glioma patient whose treatment included an IDH1 peptide vaccine. These receptors were taken from a man aged 50-59 years with glioma.

The chain joins TRBV6-5 to TRBJ2-4, with D possibly TRBD2 on 6 matching bases. Trimming cost V 6 bases and J 5 bases, with 11 bases left between them. The CDR3 is 13 residues long. Germline CDR1 MNHEY, CDR2 SVGAGI. The CDR3 region has the DNA TGTGCCAGCAGACGTAGCGGTGAAAACATTCAGTACTTC. Translated: CASRRSGENIQYF.

This rearrangement joins TRBV29-1 to TRBJ2-1, with D possibly matching TRBD1 (5 bases). Per germline, CDR1 SQVTM and CDR2 ANQGSEA. The CDR3 contains 13 residues. Deletions cut 8 bases from V and 6 bases from J, with 17 bases between. In nucleotides, the CDR3 is TGCAGCACCTGCCCCCGAGACAGCAATGAGCAGTTCTTC. Its translation: CSTCPRDSNEQFF.

The CDR3 DNA is TGCGCCAGCAGCCGGACTAGCGGGAGGGCGGATACGCAGTATTTT. Translation: CASSRTSGRADTQYF. The chain uses TRBV5-1 and TRBJ2-3; 15 bases are shared with TRBD2. This CDR3 has 15 residues. From germline, CDR1 is SGHRS and CDR2 YFSETQ. V was clipped by 4 bases and J by 6 bases; unmatched bases: 3.

This sequence joins TRBV2 and TRBJ2-7; 8 bases align to TRBD1. The V segment lost 7 bases and the J segment 4 bases; nucleotides outside the gene matches: 9. Germline V lookup: CDR1 SNHLY, CDR2 FYNNEI. The CDR3 has 14 residues. CDR3 region: CASNTGTGDYEQYF. Here the CDR3 DNA reads TGTGCCAGCAACACTGGGACAGGAGATTACGAGCAGTACTTC.

The V and J genes are TRBV6-4 and TRBJ2-2, with 8 bases that match TRBD1. V lost 6 bases and J lost 7; bases outside the gene matches: 7. CDR1 and CDR2 from the germline V gene are MRHNA and SNTAGT. This CDR3 is built from 14 residues. CDR3 sequence: CASRAQGAHGELFF. As DNA, the CDR3 is TGTGCCAGCAGAGCGCAGGGGGCCCACGGGGAGCTGTTTTTT.

This chain uses TRBV6-1 with TRBJ1-2, with D uncertain. The CDR3 has 13 residues. CDR1 and CDR2 from the germline V gene are MNHNS and SASEGT. The V gene lost 11 bases and the J gene lost 0 bases, with 13 bases spanning the gap. CDR3 coding DNA: TGTGCCCACAACGAGGGAGCTAACTATGGCTACACCTTC. It yields the protein CAHNEGANYGYTF.

The chain recombines TRBV25-1 with TRBJ1-2, with D possibly matching TRBD1 (6 bases). CDR1 is MGHDK, CDR2 SYGVNS, per germline. This CDR3 has 13 amino acids. V dropped 6 bases and J dropped 6 bases, with 14 bases sitting between them. This CDR3 reads CASREAGADGYTF. The DNA for the CDR3 is TGTGCCAGCAGGGAGGCAGGGGCTGATGGCTACACCTTC.

The chain couples TRBV5-1 to TRBJ2-7, with 8 bases that match TRBD1. This CDR3 has 15 residues. Trimming took 4 bases from V and 0 from J; bases not matched to a gene: 6. CDR1 and CDR2 from the germline V gene are SGHRS and YFSETQ. CDR3: CASSLGQGFSYEQYF. In nucleotides, the CDR3 is TGCGCCAGCAGCCTTGGACAGGGTTTCTCCTACGAGCAGTACTTC.

The V and J genes are TRBV4-3 and TRBJ1-1, with 7 bases matching TRBD1. Germline CDR1 and CDR2: LGHNA and YSLEER. V was pared by 1 base and J by 7 bases, with 6 bases of the junction left unmatched. There are 14 residues in the CDR3. The CDR3 nucleotides read TGCGCCAGCAGCCAAGGGAGGTGGGACAGTGAAGCTTTCTTT. Amino acids: CASSQGRWDSEAFF.

This clone is medium-sized in the sample. The V gene is TRBV2, the J gene TRBJ2-1; no firm D call. Germline CDR1 SNHLY, CDR2 FYNNEI. The CDR3 is 13 amino acids. The germline V and J ends were trimmed by 7 bases and 7 bases, with 14 bases remaining between them. CDR3 residues: CASMGSALNEQFF. The DNA for the CDR3 is TGTGCCAGCATGGGTTCCGCACTTAATGAGCAGTTCTTC. The full variable domain, with the rest looked up from reference TRBV2 and TRBJ2-1, is EPEVTQTPSHQVTQMGQEVILRCVPISNHLYFYWYRQILGQKVEFLVSFYNNEISEKSEIFDDQFSVERPDGSNFTLKIRSTKLEDSAMYFCASMGSALNEQFFGPGTRLTVL.

This sequence joins TRBV7-6 and TRBJ1-1, with D tentatively TRBD1 (6 bases). V lost 1 base to trimming and J lost 5 bases, with 11 bases between them. CDR3 size: 14 residues. In germline, CDR1 is SGHVS, CDR2 FNYEAQ. CDR3 sequence: CASSLEAGETEAFF. In DNA, the CDR3 is TGTGCCAGCAGCTTAGAGGCAGGGGAGACTGAAGCTTTCTTT.

The chain joins TRBV6-6 to TRBJ2-5; D is tentatively TRBD1 or TRBD2 (5 bases each). The CDR3 contains 14 residues. V lost 8 bases to trimming and J lost 4 bases, with 17 bases between them. Germline V gives CDR1 MNHNY, CDR2 SVGAGI (reference sequence). CDR3 residues: CASLHGTNVETQYF. DNA for the CDR3: TGTGCCAGCCTTCACGGGACCAACGTAGAGACCCAGTACTTC.

V and J are TRBV27 and TRBJ2-3; D gene unclear. The V end lost 7 bases, the J end lost 7 bases, and 9 bases lay between the germline ends. Per germline, CDR1 MNHEY and CDR2 SMNVEV (reference sequence). There are 11 residues in the CDR3. The CDR3: CASTIGYTQYF. The CDR3 bases are TGTGCCAGCACCATAGGTTATACGCAGTATTTT.

V gene TRBV2 combines with J gene TRBJ2-5; no reliable D call. Germline lookup yields CDR1 SNHLY and CDR2 FYNNEI. The V and J ends lost 5 bases and 4 bases respectively, with 11 bases between them. This CDR3 contains 13 residues. CDR3 region: CASSIRAGETQYF. The CDR3 region has the DNA TGTGCCAGCAGTATCCGCGCAGGAGAGACCCAGTACTTC.

The chain is built from TRBV5-1 and TRBJ2-5; the D is unclear. This CDR3 has 13 residues. V gave up 0 bases and J gave up 4 bases, with 7 bases separating them. Germline-derived CDR1 and CDR2 are SGHRS and YFSETQ. For the CDR3, the DNA is TGCGCCAGCAGCTTGGCCGGGCCAGAGACCCAGTACTTC. It encodes CASSLAGPETQYF.

The V call is TRBV6-1, the J call TRBJ1-1; no reliable D call. From germline, CDR1 is MNHNS and CDR2 SASEGT. V lost 5 bases and J 11 bases, leaving 15 bases between the germline ends. This CDR3 spans 12 amino acids. The CDR3 loop reads CASSSNSRAAFF. The CDR3 DNA sequence: TGTGCCAGCAGTTCGAACAGTCGTGCGGCTTTCTTT.

This rearrangement joins TRBV9 to TRBJ2-5; 9 nucleotides match TRBD2. The CDR3 is 14 residues long. With V trimmed by 4 bases and J by 4 bases, 5 bases remained unmatched. The germline V gene encodes CDR1 SGDLS and CDR2 YYNGEE. The CDR3 coding sequence is TGTGCCAGCAGCACCTCTAGCGGGGTAGAGACCCAGTACTTC. It is translated as CASSTSSGVETQYF. The full variable domain, with the rest looked up from reference TRBV9 and TRBJ2-5, is DSGVTQTPKHLITATGQRVTLRCSPRSGDLSVYWYQQSLDQGLQFLIQYYNGEERAKGNILERFSAQQFPDLHSELNLSSLELGDSALYFCASSTSSGVETQYFGPGTRLLVL.

The CDR3: CASEGSSGKYEQYF. The CDR3 nucleotides read TGTGCTAGTGAGGGGTCATCGGGGAAATACGAGCAGTACTTC. The chain couples TRBV12-5 to TRBJ2-7; the D gene could be TRBD1 or TRBD2 (5 bases each). Trimming shortened V by 7 bases and J by 4 bases, and 17 bases separated the two germline ends. The CDR3 runs to 14 residues. Germline assignment: CDR1 LGHNT and CDR2 FRNRAP. The full variable domain, in which reference TRBV12-5 and TRBJ2-7 provide the parts outside the CDR3, is DARVTQTPRHKVTEMGQEVTMRCQPILGHNTVFWYRQTMMQGLELLAYFRNRAPLDDSGMPKDRFSAEMPDATLATLKIQPSEPRDSAVYFCASEGSSGKYEQYFGPGTRLTVT.

The CDR3 DNA sequence: TGTGCCAGCAGTGAAGGGGGAGGAGGAACTCAGCCCCAGCATTTT. It yields the protein CASSEGGGGTQPQHF. V is TRBV6-1 and J is TRBJ1-5; D is ambiguous. Germline V CDR1 and CDR2: MNHNS, SASEGT. V lost 1 base and J 6 bases, leaving 13 bases between the germline ends. The CDR3 spans 15 residues.

The rearrangement links TRBV21-1 to TRBJ2-2; the table names TRBD2, a call not compared with the DNA. TRBV21-1 is marked as a pseudogene. The CDR3 length is 18 residues. The CDR3 region has the DNA TGTGCCAGCAGCAAACGGTTGTGGGGGGGGAGGGACACCGGGGAGCTGTTTTTT. Residues: CASSKRLWGGRDTGELFF.

This chain uses TRBV6-6 with TRBJ1-1, with 7 bases matching TRBD1. Germline V gives CDR1 MNHNY, CDR2 SVGAGI (reference sequence). The length of the CDR3 is 15 residues. The V and J ends lost 4 bases and 0 bases, in that order; junction bases with no gene match: 5. CDR3 loop: CASSWDRMLNTEAFF. Here the CDR3 DNA reads TGTGCCAGCAGTTGGGACAGAATGCTGAACACTGAAGCTTTCTTT.

V usage is TRBV5-6 and J usage is TRBJ1-6, with 7 bases fitting TRBD1. Trimming took 4 bases from V and 10 from J; bases not matched to a gene: 11. The CDR3 runs 15 residues. Germline loops: CDR1 SGHDT, CDR2 YYEEEE. This CDR3 is CASSPLGDRRSPLHF. In nucleotides, the CDR3 is TGTGCCAGCAGCCCCCTCGGGGACAGAAGATCACCCCTCCACTTT.

The gene calls are TRBV19 and TRBJ2-7, with TRBD2 matching over 13 bases. CDR1 and CDR2 from the germline V gene are LNHDA and SQIVND (reference sequence). CDR3 length equals 13 residues. Losses at the gene ends were 11 bases for V and 5 bases for J; bases not matched to a gene: 6. The CDR3 nucleotides read TGTGCCCGCGGACTAGCGGGAGTAAACGAGCAGTACTTC. This sequence encodes CARGLAGVNEQYF.

This clone was observed a handful of times. The V gene is TRBV6-1, the J gene TRBJ1-2; D unclear. CDR3 length equals 12 residues. V was cut by 7 bases and J by 5 bases, with 11 bases left in between. CDR1 and CDR2 from the germline V gene are MNHNS and SASEGT. DNA for the CDR3: TGTGCCAGCACCCAGGCCGGATATGGCTACACCTTC. It yields the protein CASTQAGYGYTF.

The chain carries TRBV7-9 and TRBJ1-1; a possible D gene is TRBD1 (5 bases). Trimming took off 1 base at V and 4 bases at J, with 13 bases between the two ends. CDR3 length: 15 residues. Looked up from germline, CDR1 is SEHNR and CDR2 is FQNEAQ (reference sequence). DNA for the CDR3: TGTGCCAGCAGCTTAGGGGGGGACTGGGGCACTGAAGCTTTCTTT. Translation gives CASSLGGDWGTEAFF.

This chain connects TRBV19 to TRBJ1-2; D is uncertain. V was trimmed by 2 bases and J by 4 bases, leaving 5 bases between them. CDR1 is LNHDA, CDR2 SQIVND, per germline (reference sequence). The CDR3 is 12 amino acids. CDR3 region: CASSINSYGYTF. The CDR3 DNA reads TGTGCCAGTAGTATAAACAGCTATGGCTACACCTTC.

CDR3 loop: CASSLAKHGAFF. CDR3 DNA sequence: TGTGCCAGCAGCTTGGCAAAGCACGGAGCTTTCTTT. The chain combines TRBV7-7 with TRBJ1-1; D not certain. CDR1 SSHAT and CDR2 FNYEAQ come from the germline V gene (reference sequence). The CDR3 has 12 residues. V lost 3 bases and J lost 10, with 12 bases in between. The full variable domain, rest sourced from reference TRBV7-7 and TRBJ1-1, is GAGVSQSPRYKVTKRGQDVTLRCDPISSHATLYWYQQALGQGPEFLTYFNYEAQPDKSGLPSDRFSAERPEGSISTLTIQRTEQRDSAMYRCASSLAKHGAFFGQGTRLTVV.